This TCR beta chain was profiled in a study of post-analysis software for immune sequencing data. About the research overall: Recorded disease courses covered relapsing-remitting, secondary progressive and progressive-relapsing multiple sclerosis. Some patients had no subtype annotation.

General observations from the study: F measure showed strong co-clustering of same-batch samples. Compared against controls, patients with multiple sclerosis displayed significantly lower normalized Chao1 diversity. Five or six TRBV segments, including TRBV5-6, TRBV5-1 and TRBV20-1, were more frequent in patients than controls.

This clonotype was seen only once. Antigen specificity is unknown. Prepared libraries of TCR beta cDNA carried unique molecular identifiers. Starting from around 0.96 to 9.9 million T cells, the study yielded about 500,000 cDNA molecules. Using its own MiXCR run on the PCR reads, TCRdb lists one record per CDR3 protein. The sample has about 460,000 distinct CDR3 sequences, under 55% seen once. This CDR3 spans 16 amino acids. V trimming: 3 bases; J trimming: 5 bases; junction bases outside the gene matches: 8. CDR1 and CDR2 from the germline V gene are MDHEN and SYDVKM. The material sequenced was blood. This TCR came from a girl aged 10-17 years with multiple sclerosis. The V and J genes are TRBV28 and TRBJ2-5, with TRBD2 matching over 11 bases. The CDR3 is CASSFTLAGEGETQYF. In DNA form, the CDR3 reads TGTGCCAGCAGTTTCACACTAGCGGGGGAGGGGGAGACCCAGTACTTC.